The rows below give T cell receptor beta chains drawn from one sample of a study of brain T cells in children with intractable seizures. The data were produced by immunoSEQ multiplex PCR, yet TCRdb's version contains in-frame clones alone and is incomplete. The sample consists of fewer than 25,000 clones, around 94% of them appearing once. Sequencing used peripheral blood, obtained at surgery. The receptors come from a boy between 10 and 17 years old with focal cortical dysplasia and intractable seizures. Both conserved end residues are part of each CDR3. D genes are given only for firm matches. Size is omitted from some rows. Given values are once, few, many or a class for expanded clones.

D gene: -
V gene: TRBV13
J gene: TRBJ2-3
clone size: -
CDR3 DNA: TGTGCCAGCAGCTTAGCCAGCGGCGGGGATACGCAGTATTTT
CDR3 protein: CASSLASGGDTQYF

D gene: -
V gene: TRBV3-1/TRBV3-2
J gene: TRBJ2-7
clone size: -
CDR3 DNA: TGTGCCAGCAGCCTATCCTACGAGCAGTACTTC
CDR3 protein: CASSLSYEQYF

D gene: -
V gene: TRBV6-5
J gene: TRBJ1-2
clone size: -
CDR3 DNA: TGTGCCAGCAGTTACGGGACACGATGGGGGGGCTACACCTTC
CDR3 protein: CASSYGTRWGGYTF

D gene: -
V gene: TRBV28
J gene: TRBJ2-2
clone size: once
CDR3 DNA: TGTGCCAGCAGTTCAACAGGGGAGGGCACCGGGGAGCTGTTTTTT
CDR3 protein: CASSSTGEGTGELFF

D gene: TRBD1
V gene: TRBV19
J gene: TRBJ1-5
clone size: -
CDR3 DNA: TGTGCCAGTAGTATTATGGGACAGCCTAGCAATCAGCCCCAGCATTTT
CDR3 protein: CASSIMGQPSNQPQHF

D gene: -
V gene: TRBV4-1
J gene: TRBJ1-1
clone size: -
CDR3 DNA: TGCGCCAGCAGCGATTTGAACACTGAAGCTTTCTTT
CDR3 protein: CASSDLNTEAFF

D gene: TRBD1
V gene: TRBV11-2
J gene: TRBJ1-1
clone size: -
CDR3 DNA: TGTGCCAGCAGCTACCACAGGGGGGAGACTGAAGCTTTCTTT
CDR3 protein: CASSYHRGETEAFF

D gene: -
V gene: TRBV28
J gene: TRBJ2-7
clone size: -
CDR3 DNA: TGTGCCAGCGGCACAGGTCCCTACGAGCAGTACTTC
CDR3 protein: CASGTGPYEQYF

D gene: -
V gene: TRBV9
J gene: TRBJ1-6
clone size: -
CDR3 DNA: TGTGCCAGCAGCGCCTACCCTATAAGGAGCTCCTATAATTCACCCCTCCACTTT
CDR3 protein: CASSAYPIRSSYNSPLHF

D gene: -
V gene: TRBV4-2
J gene: TRBJ2-3
clone size: -
CDR3 DNA: TGTGCCAGCAGCCAAGGGATAGGGGGGGATACGCAGTATTTT
CDR3 protein: CASSQGIGGDTQYF

D gene: -
V gene: TRBV11-2
J gene: TRBJ1-1
clone size: -
CDR3 DNA: TGTGCCAGCAGCTTAGGTAGGGTCACTGAAGCTTTCTTT
CDR3 protein: CASSLGRVTEAFF

D gene: TRBD1
V gene: TRBV5-6
J gene: TRBJ1-3
clone size: -
CDR3 DNA: TGTGCCAGCAGGTACCTTGGACAGGGCGCCTTTGGAAACACCATATATTTT
CDR3 protein: CASRYLGQGAFGNTIYF

D gene: TRBD1
V gene: TRBV5-5
J gene: TRBJ2-1
clone size: -
CDR3 DNA: TGTGCCAGCAGCATACAGTTGGGGACAGGGCCACTTTACAATGAGCAGTTCTTC
CDR3 protein: CASSIQLGTGPLYNEQFF